Each of the 15 T cell receptor beta chains below was sequenced from the same sample in a study of CD8+ T cells in alopecia areata. Cells that came from pooled cutaneous lymph nodes were sorted using CD4, CD8alpha, NKG2D, NKG2ACE and other markers. Extraction and reverse transcription of RNA yielded cDNA as the sequencing template. TCRdb keeps only in-frame clones here, not all; method: immunoSEQ multiplex PCR. The profile covers over 250,000 clones, none occurring a single time. Material for sequencing was CD4+ T cells sorted from a lymph node. Source of these receptors: a C3H/HeJ mouse with alopecia areata. The mouse line has the MHC haplotype H2-k.

On this clone: The genes are named according to mouse. Coverage ceases 4 residues before the CDR3 finishes, and the germline J gene fills in the end. This rearrangement joins TRBV5 to TRBJ2-7, with TRBD1 matching over 7 bases. V trimming: 4 bases; J trimming: 0 bases; junction bases outside the gene matches: 6. This CDR3 has 15 amino acids. Germline lookup yields CDR1 LGHNA and CDR2 YNLKQL (reference sequence). The CDR3 loop is CASSLGQESSYEQYF. The CDR3 bases that were read are TGTGCCAGCAGCCTCGGACAGGAGAGCTCCTAT.

This clone has only a few counts. Mouse gene names apply. Read data end 4 residues before the CDR3 end; the end is taken from the germline J gene. Other DNA sequences in this specimen translate into the identical CDR3. The J gene is TRBJ2-1, the V gene TRBV19; D might be TRBD2 (6 bases). The CDR3 runs to 16 residues. Trimming stripped 1 base from V and 0 bases from J, with 11 bases between. Germline V lookup: CDR1 FNHDT, CDR2 SITEND (reference sequence). CDR3 in amino acids: CASSITGGYNYAEQFF. Partial CDR3 DNA: TGTGCCAGCAGTATAACGGGGGGTTATAACTATGCT.

This clone was picked up a small number of times. Here the gene names and germline are mouse. The read terminates 4 residues before the CDR3 end, so the remaining end is supplied by the germline J gene. The rearrangement uses TRBV1 and TRBJ2-1; the D is unclear. CDR3 length equals 14 residues. The germline CDR1 and CDR2 sequences are NSQYPW and LRSPGD (reference sequence). V was trimmed by 6 bases and J by 1 base, leaving 10 bases between them. The DNA read from the CDR3 is TGCACCTGCAGGCCTGACAAGAACTATGCT. Translating gives CTCRPDKNYA. The entire CDR3 protein is CTCRPDKNYAEQFF.

As concerns this clone: Germline and genes: mouse. The read falls 4 residues short of the CDR3 end, and the missing part is taken from the germline J gene. The chain couples TRBV2 to TRBJ2-3; 10 nucleotides match TRBD1. Trimming cost V 3 bases and J 4 bases; bases outside gene matches: 4. The CDR3 runs 15 residues. The germline V gene has CDR1 LGHNA and CDR2 YSYQKL. The CDR3 DNA, read in part, is TGTGCCAGCAGCCATCGGGACAGGGGCCCAGAA. Translation: CASSHRDRGPE. The whole CDR3 reads CASSHRDRGPETLYF.

This clone occurred many times. Genes and germline are mouse. The read comes to an end 4 residues before the CDR3 does, leaving the germline J gene to fill in the end. The same CDR3 is also encoded by other DNA sequences in this sample. V and J are TRBV13-3 and TRBJ1-2, with D hard to call. Germline lookup yields CDR1 NNHDY and CDR2 SYVADS. This CDR3 spans 13 amino acids. V was trimmed by 2 bases and J by 0 bases, leaving 5 bases between them. Incomplete CDR3 DNA: TGTGCCAGCAGTGAAACAACAAACTCC. Residues: CASSETTNS. The complete CDR3 sequence is CASSETTNSDYTF.

This clone was seen more than once but under ten times. Gene names denote mouse genes. Read coverage stops 4 residues before the CDR3 terminus; the germline J gene supplies the remainder. V usage is TRBV13-1 and J usage is TRBJ1-2; D might be TRBD1 (6 bases). Trimming cost V 0 bases and J 0 bases, with 12 bases left between them. Germline loops: CDR1 NSHNY, CDR2 SYGAGN. This CDR3 spans 16 amino acids. The CDR3 sequence: CASSDGGAGANSDYTF. The part of the CDR3 DNA that was read is TGTGCCAGCAGTGATGGGGGGGCCGGTGCAAACTCC.

This clone was counted ten times or more. Any gene name here is a mouse gene name. The observed sequence ends 4 residues before the CDR3 terminus, with the missing tail filled in from the germline J gene. The same CDR3 can be traced to other DNA sequences in this sample. J is TRBJ2-7 and V is TRBV14, with 9 bases matching TRBD1. Germline-derived CDR1 and CDR2 are SGHDT and FRDEAV. V dropped 3 bases and J dropped 0; count of bases not matched to a gene: 1. This CDR3 contains 14 residues. The CDR3 DNA, read in part, is TGTGCCAGCAGTTCGACAGGGGGCTCCTAT. Translating it yields CASSSTGGSY. The entire CDR3 protein reads CASSSTGGSYEQYF.

There are a few counts of this clone. Mouse gene names apply. The read stops 4 residues short of the end of the CDR3; the missing end is completed from the germline J gene. The chain combines TRBV5 with TRBJ2-1, with D maybe TRBD1 (5 bases). Germline V lookup: CDR1 LGHNA, CDR2 YNLKQL (reference sequence). There are 15 residues in the CDR3. Trimming removed 1 base from V and 5 bases from J, with 12 bases in between. The CDR3 sequence: CASSQVPGWDAEQFF. Incomplete CDR3 DNA: TGTGCCAGCAGCCAAGTCCCAGGGTGGGATGCT.

To note about this clone: The genes are named according to mouse. The CDR3 goes on 4 residues after the read ends, and that part is filled in from the germline J gene. The V call is TRBV13-3, the J call TRBJ2-7; 7 bases line up with TRBD2. This CDR3 region has 12 residues. The V gene's germline CDR1 is NNHDY and CDR2 SYVADS. CDR3 bases read: TGTGCCAGCAGCGAGACTGGGTAT. Encoded protein: CASSETGY. The CDR3, in full, reads CASSETGYEQYF.

This clone has only a few counts. The genes are named according to mouse. The read finishes 4 residues shy of the CDR3 end, and the germline J gene is used to complete it. The identical CDR3 is also encoded by other nucleotide sequences in the sample. The chain uses TRBV14 and TRBJ2-3, with 10 bases lining up with TRBD2. Germline V gene data show CDR1 as SGHDT and CDR2 as FRDEAV. Germline trimming cut 4 bases from V and 0 bases from J; bases unmatched to any gene: 2. This CDR3 has 15 residues. The CDR3 bases that were read are TGTGCCAGCAGTCCTGGGGGGGCGAGTGCAGAA. The encoded protein is CASSPGGASAE. The whole CDR3 sequence is CASSPGGASAETLYF.

This clone was observed a handful of times. The genes are named according to mouse. The read ends 3 residues before the CDR3 terminus; that terminus is restored from the germline J gene. The rearrangement uses TRBV1 and TRBJ1-6; possibly TRBD1 for D (6 bases). TRBJ1-6 is reported as an ORF; its role is uncertain. The CDR3 has 15 amino acids. Germline V gene lookup returns CDR1 NSQYPW and CDR2 LRSPGD (reference sequence). Trimming stripped 5 bases from V and 3 bases from J, with 11 bases between. CDR3 amino acids: CTCSPRDIYNSPLYF. The sequenced CDR3 bases are TGCACCTGCAGTCCCCGGGACATCTATAATTCGCCC.

This clone occurred a few times. Any gene name here is a mouse gene name. The sequence runs out 4 residues before the end of the CDR3; the remainder is reconstructed from the germline J gene. The chain recombines TRBV13-1 with TRBJ2-5; D unresolved. The CDR3 is 13 residues long. The V and J ends lost 0 bases and 3 bases respectively, with 5 bases between them. Germline V gene sequence: CDR1 NSHNY, CDR2 SYGAGN. The CDR3 sequence is CASSDGQQDTQYF. The CDR3 DNA, read in part, is TGTGCCAGCAGTGATGGACAACAAGAC.

Concerning this clone itself: The gene names here belong to mouse. The missing CDR3 end, 4 residues past where the read stops, is filled in from the germline J gene. J is TRBJ2-3 and V is TRBV19, with D unresolved. This CDR3 has 14 amino acids. V was trimmed by 2 bases and J by 3 bases, leaving 10 bases between them. Looked up from germline, CDR1 is FNHDT and CDR2 is SITEND (reference sequence). The covered CDR3 bases are TGTGCCAGCAGTATGAGAGGGTGGGCAGAA. This translates into CASSMRGWAE. The entire CDR3 is CASSMRGWAETLYF.

This clone was counted between two and nine times. All gene names here are mouse names. The CDR3 is cut off 4 residues early in the read; its end comes from the germline J gene. The same CDR3 also results from other DNA sequences found in this sample. This chain joins TRBV5 and TRBJ2-7, with TRBD2 identical over 8 bases. Germline-derived CDR1 and CDR2 are LGHNA and YNLKQL (reference sequence). This CDR3 has 13 amino acids. This CDR3 is CASSQTGGYEQYF. CDR3 bases read: TGTGCCAGCAGCCAAACTGGGGGTTAT.

This clone was counted a few times. Gene names follow the mouse nomenclature. The CDR3 end falls 4 residues outside the read, so it is completed with the germline J gene. The sample has other DNA sequences that encode this CDR3 too. The chain uses TRBV1 and TRBJ2-3; D may be TRBD1 (6 bases). V lost 3 bases to trimming and J lost 1 base, with 8 bases between them. Germline loops: CDR1 NSQYPW, CDR2 LRSPGD (reference sequence). The CDR3 has 14 residues. The CDR3 protein is CTCSARGGAETLYF. CDR3 DNA, as far as it was read: TGCACCTGCAGTGCCAGGGGAGGTGCAGAA.